The rows below give T cell receptor delta chains drawn from one sample of a study of gamma-delta T cells after stem cell transplantation. TCRdb fed the RT-PCR reads to CATT. The table includes around 780 delta-chain clones, around 2.3% detected once. Sequenced input: gamma-delta T cells. Receptors were obtained from a human donor. It is not recorded whose cells these are; they may come from a transplant donor. Both conserved end residues are part of each CDR3. D genes are given only for firm matches. Expanded clones get a size class; other rows say once, few or many, or leave the size out.

>TRDV2|TRDD3|hyperexpanded|TRDJ1
TGTGCCTGTGACACCGTTGGTGGGGGATACGTCAATTTGGACACCGATAAACTCATCTTT
CACDTVGGGYVNLDTDKLIF
>TRDV1|TRDD3|large|TRDJ1
TGTGCTCTTGGGGAAAATACCTACGAGGTGGATCTGGGGGGTTACACCGATAAACTCATCTTT
CALGENTYEVDLGGYTDKLIF
>TRDV3|TRDD3|medium-sized|TRDJ1
TGTGCCTTTGTTGCGGGACCTACGTCCTGGGGGGCGGGTAAACTCATCTTT
CAFVAGPTSWGAGKLIF
>TRDV1|TRDD3|large|TRDJ1
TGTGCTCTTGGGGAATCCCACACCCGATCGGGGGTTACTGGGGGCCCGTACACCGATAAACTCATCTTT
CALGESHTRSGVTGGPYTDKLIF
>TRDV2|TRDD3|NA|TRDJ1
TGTGCCTGTGACAACTGGGGGATCCGGGCCGATAAACTCATCTTT
CACDNWGIRADKLIF
>TRDV1|NA|medium-sized|TRDJ1
TGTGCTCTTGGGGATCAGGCTTCCCTTCCCCCCAACACATACACCGATAAACTCATCTTT
CALGDQASLPPNTYTDKLIF
>TRDV2|TRDD3|NA|TRDJ4
TGTGCCTGTGACAATACTGGGGGATTATCGGCCAGACCCCTGATCTTT
CACDNTGGLSARPLIF
>TRDV1|TRDD3|hyperexpanded|TRDJ1
TGTGCTCTTGGGGAACTATACTGGTACTGGGGGACAGAGAAAAAACTCATCTTT
CALGELYWYWGTEKKLIF
>TRDV1|TRDD3|few|TRDJ1
TGTGCTCTTGGGGAACTCGGGTCGGTACTGGGGGACCTGTACACCGATAAACTCATCTTT
CALGELGSVLGDLYTDKLIF
>TRDV1|NA|NA|TRDJ1
TGTGCTCTTGGGTTCCTATTTAGGTCCTACGACCATTACACCGATAAACTCATCTTT
CALGFLFRSYDHYTDKLIF
>TRAV29/DV5|NA|large|TRDJ1
TGTGCAGCAAGCGGACGTTGGCCCGGAAAGGAGTACACCGATAAACTCATCTTT
CAASGRWPGKEYTDKLIF
>TRDV2|TRDD3|few|TRDJ3
TGTGCCTGTGACACCCCTGGGGGATACTCCTGGGACACCCGACAGATGTTTTTC
CACDTPGGYSWDTRQMFF
>TRDV2|TRDD3|few|TRDJ3
TGTGCCTGTGACACCGACCGTACTGGGGGATTAAGCTCCTGGGACACCCGACAGATGTTTTTC
CACDTDRTGGLSSWDTRQMFF
>TRDV2|TRDD3|NA|TRDJ1
TGTGCCTGTGACAAAGTACTGGGGGATACCGATAAACTCATCTTT
CACDKVLGDTDKLIF
>TRDV2|NA|NA|TRDJ3
TGTGCCTGTGACAACGGGGGTTCCTGGGACACCCGACAGATGTTTTTC
CACDNGGSWDTRQMFF
>TRDV2|TRDD3|NA|TRDJ1
TGTGCCTGTGACAATACTGGGGGATACCCTAACACCGATAAACTCATCTTT
CACDNTGGYPNTDKLIF
>TRDV1|TRDD3|large|TRDJ1
TGTGCTCTTGGGGAACTCGAATTTTCCCTGGGGATACGGAGTGGCTCCGATAAACTCATCTTT
CALGELEFSLGIRSGSDKLIF
>TRDV1|TRDD3|few|TRDJ1
TGTGCTCTTGGGGAAGGGCCACCGTATGCTGGGGGACGGCTCATCTTT
CALGEGPPYAGGRLIF
>TRDV1|NA|large|TRDJ1
TGTGCTCTTGGGGAATTTAAGTTGGCCTTCCTTACTGGGGTTATCACCGATAAACTCATCTTT
CALGEFKLAFLTGVITDKLIF
>TRDV1|NA|large|TRDJ1
TGTGCTCTTGGGGAACTTCGTGGTGGGGGGGGCTACACCGATAAACTCATCTTT
CALGELRGGGGYTDKLIF
>TRDV3|NA|large|TRDJ1
TGTGCCTTCCCCTACGGCGGCTACACCGATAAACTCATCTTT
CAFPYGGYTDKLIF
>TRDV1|TRDD2|large|TRDJ1
TGTGCTCTTGGGGAACTAGCGGCCTTCCTACGGGAGCTAGGACTGGGGCAAAGATACACCGATAAACTCATCTTT
CALGELAAFLRELGLGQRYTDKLIF
>TRDV2|TRDD3|NA|TRDJ1
TGTGCCTGTGACACCGTAATTGGGGGATACCCTAACACCGATAAACTCATCTTT
CACDTVIGGYPNTDKLIF
>TRDV2|TRDD3|hyperexpanded|TRDJ3
TGTGCCTGTGACACCGGGGGGATACGCTCCTGGGACACCCGACAGATGTTTTTC
CACDTGGIRSWDTRQMFF
>TRDV1|TRDD3|large|TRDJ1
TGTGCTCTTGGGGAGAACGGCCCCCCTCTTTGGTGGGGGATGAGGAACACCGATAAACTCATCTTT
CALGENGPPLWWGMRNTDKLIF
>TRDV1|TRDD3|NA|TRDJ1
TGTGCTCTTGGGGAAGGTTCCTACTGGGGGATACCCCTTTACACCGATAAACTCATCTTT
CALGEGSYWGIPLYTDKLIF
>TRDV3|TRDD3|hyperexpanded|TRDJ2
TGTGCCTTTAGTAGGTGGGATACGGGCTTGACAGCACAACTCTTCTTT
CAFSRWDTGLTAQLFF
>TRDV1|TRDD3|hyperexpanded|TRDJ1
TGTGCTCTTGGGGAACTCGGGTCGGTACTGGGGGGAAATAAACTCATCTTT
CALGELGSVLGGNKLIF
>TRDV1|NA|large|TRDJ1
TGTGCTCTTGGGGAAGTACTCCCCCTCATTACTGGCGGGGGCCACGATCCCTACACCGATAAACTCATCTTT
CALGEVLPLITGGGHDPYTDKLIF
>TRDV2|TRDD3|NA|TRDJ3
TGTGCCTGTGACGAAGACTGGACTGGGGGTTCAGCCTGGGACACCCGACAGATGTTTTTC
CACDEDWTGGSAWDTRQMFF
>TRDV1|TRDD3|large|TRDJ1
TGTGCTCTTGGGGAAGACTCCTCCTGGGGGATAAGAGGAACCGATAAACTCATCTTT
CALGEDSSWGIRGTDKLIF
>TRDV1|NA|large|TRDJ1
TGTGCTCTTGGGATAGAACCGGCCTTCCTAGTCTACTGGGGGACCACGAAACTCATCTTT
CALGIEPAFLVYWGTTKLIF
>TRDV1|TRDD3|NA|TRDJ1
TGTGCTCTTGGGCCAAGTACTGGGGGACCCCATAAACTCATCTTT
CALGPSTGGPHKLIF
>TRDV2|TRDD3|NA|TRDJ1
TGTGCCTGTGACACCCCTGGGGGATACGTCAATTTGGACACCGATAAACTCATCTTT
CACDTPGGYVNLDTDKLIF
>TRDV1|TRDD3|large|TRDJ2
TGTGCTCTTGGGGAAGAGCCTCCTACCGTACTGGGGGATTTTCCGTACACTTTGACAGCACAACTCTTCTTT
CALGEEPPTVLGDFPYTLTAQLFF